Presented here are 3 T cell receptor beta chains from one specimen sequenced in a study of PD-L1 blockade in urothelial cancer. The time point was: pretreatment peripheral blood. Method: immunoSEQ multiplex PCR; TCRdb's copy keeps in-frame clones and lacks some. Altogether 50,000 to 70,000 clones are present, 70% to 90% being singletons, with the ten largest covering roughly 1.6%. The material sequenced was PBMCs, taken around atezolizumab (anti-PD-L1) treatment. The receptors here all came from a man between 65 and 85 years old with urothelial cancer.

The chain recombines TRBV5-6 with TRBJ2-4, with 13 bases aligning to TRBD2. The CDR3 is made up of 16 amino acids. V shed 2 bases and J 6 bases; nucleotides not matched to a gene: 5. Germline CDR1 and CDR2: SGHDT and YYEEEE. The CDR3 DNA sequence: TGTGCCAGCAGCTTCGAGGGACTAGCGGGGTTAAACATTCAGTACTTC. Amino acid sequence: CASSFEGLAGLNIQYF.

The gene calls are TRBV28 and TRBJ1-1, with a weak D call TRBD1 (6 bases). The CDR3 contains 15 residues. Germline V gene sequence: CDR1 MDHEN, CDR2 SYDVKM. Trimming took 10 bases from V and 0 from J, leaving 18 bases between them. This chain's CDR3 is CAIAGGDRLNTEAFF. The CDR3 DNA is TGTGCCATCGCGGGGGGCGACCGTTTGAACACTGAAGCTTTCTTT.

J is TRBJ2-1 and V is TRBV7-9; TRBD2 might be the D (6 bases). The CDR3 runs 15 residues. V gave up 3 bases and J gave up 8 bases, with 17 bases separating them. The V gene's germline CDR1 is SEHNR and CDR2 FQNEAQ (reference sequence). In nucleotides, the CDR3 is TGTGCCAGCAGCTTCAGGTCGGGAGATGGCGATGAGCAGTTCTTC. Translation gives CASSFRSGDGDEQFF.